The 2 T cell receptor beta chains in this list originate from one sample, sequenced in a study of blood T cell repertoires in COVID-19. The data were produced by immunoSEQ multiplex PCR, yet TCRdb's version contains in-frame clones alone and is incomplete. The profile shows 130,000 to 150,000 clones, about 88% of them singletons. The source material was peripheral blood. Source of these receptors: a human donor with acute or convalescent COVID-19. The donor label of this sample is uncertain.

V and J are TRBV30 and TRBJ1-1; D call uncertain. CDR3 length: 12 residues. V shed 4 bases and J shed 1 base, with 7 bases lying between them. Germline CDR1 GTSNPN, CDR2 SVGIG (reference sequence). The CDR3 bases are TGTGCCTGGATACAGAGGAACACTGAAGCTTTCTTT. This sequence encodes CAWIQRNTEAFF.

The V call is TRBV11-2, the J call TRBJ1-2; D not resolved. The CDR3 loop spans 13 amino acids. Trimming cost V 0 bases and J 2 bases, with 4 bases left between them. Germline CDR1 reads SGHAT; CDR2 reads FQNNGV. In DNA, the CDR3 is TGTGCCAGCAGCTTAGATTCAAACTATGGCTACACCTTC. Its protein product is CASSLDSNYGYTF.